These 31 T cell receptor beta chains share one sample of origin, sequenced in a study of blood T cell repertoires in COVID-19. Using immunoSEQ multiplex PCR, the repertoire was profiled, and TCRdb retains in-frame clones only, with some absent. The profile shows around 50,000 clones, roughly 88% of them singletons. Sequenced material: peripheral blood. All receptors come from a human donor in a cohort sampled during active COVID-19.

The V call is TRBV5-1, the J call TRBJ2-5; tentatively, D is TRBD1 (5 bases). The CDR3 runs 13 residues. V was shortened by 4 bases and J by 4 bases, with 11 bases between the two germline ends. In germline, CDR1 is SGHRS, CDR2 YFSETQ. CDR3 in DNA: TGCGCCAGCAGCCTATACGACAGAGAGACCCAGTACTTC. Translated: CASSLYDRETQYF.

The chain combines TRBV24-1 with TRBJ2-1, with TRBD2 identical over 7 bases. Trimming at V came to 4 bases and at J to 10 bases, leaving 15 bases not matched to a gene. This CDR3 comprises 16 residues. Germline V gene data show CDR1 as KGHDR and CDR2 as SFDVKD. The CDR3 loop is CATSDQRERDGREQFF. For the CDR3, the DNA is TGTGCCACCAGTGACCAAAGGGAGCGGGATGGTAGGGAGCAGTTCTTC.

This sequence joins TRBV5-4 and TRBJ1-1; maybe TRBD1 (5 bases). CDR1 and CDR2 from the germline V gene are SGHNT and YYREEE (reference sequence). There are 14 residues in the CDR3. V was pared by 2 bases and J by 1 base, with 9 bases between. The CDR3 sequence is CASSLGVENTEAFF. The CDR3 DNA reads as TGTGCCAGCAGCTTAGGGGTGGAGAACACTGAAGCTTTCTTT.

The CDR3 loop reads CAWINRLAGVGHEQFF. The DNA of the CDR3 is TGTGCCTGGATTAACCGACTAGCGGGGGTGGGCCATGAGCAGTTCTTC. The chain recombines TRBV30 with TRBJ2-1, with 12 bases lining up with TRBD2. The CDR3 totals 16 residues. After removal of 4 bases from V and 8 bases from J, the junction contained 12 bases not matched to a gene. Germline values: CDR1 GTSNPN, CDR2 SVGIG (reference sequence).

The chain recombines TRBV10-1 with TRBJ1-1, with a tentative D call TRBD1 (5 bases). Looked up from germline, CDR1 is WNHNN and CDR2 is SYGVQD (reference sequence). The ends were cut back, 5 bases at V and 4 bases at J, with 14 bases in the middle. The CDR3 runs 14 residues. CDR3 sequence reads: CASSTGTAGTEAFF. The CDR3 coding sequence is TGCGCCAGCAGTACCGGGACTGCAGGCACTGAAGCTTTCTTT.

V is TRBV18 and J is TRBJ2-5; 7 nucleotides match TRBD1. The CDR3 covers 13 residues. V dropped 8 bases and J dropped 4; count of bases not matched to a gene: 7. CDR1 is KGHSH, CDR2 LQKENI, per germline. The CDR3, as DNA: TGTGCCAGCACTCCGACAGGGCTAGAGACCCAGTACTTC. Amino acid sequence: CASTPTGLETQYF.

J is TRBJ2-1 and V is TRBV5-4; 8 nucleotides agree with TRBD2. After removal of 10 bases from V and 0 bases from J, the junction contained 9 bases not matched to a gene. The length of the CDR3 is 15 residues. Germline-derived CDR1 and CDR2 are SGHNT and YYREEE (reference sequence). This CDR3 reads CASSGRGNSYNEQFF. As DNA, the CDR3 is TGTGCCTCCAGCGGGAGAGGGAACTCCTACAATGAGCAGTTCTTC.

This clone appeared once. The chain carries TRBV5-1 and TRBJ2-7; a possible D gene is TRBD2 (5 bases). This CDR3 has 15 amino acids. The germline V gene has CDR1 SGHRS and CDR2 YFSETQ. Trimming took off 6 bases at V and 0 bases at J, with 16 bases between the two ends. The CDR3 sequence: CASTENSASSYEQYF. DNA for the CDR3: TGCGCCAGCACCGAGAATAGCGCGAGCTCCTACGAGCAGTACTTC. Looking up the rest from reference TRBV5-1 and TRBJ2-7 gives the full variable domain: KAGVTQTPRYLIKTRGQQVTLSCSPISGHRSVSWYQQTPGQGLQFLFEYFSETQRNKGNFPGRFSGRQFSNSRSEMNVSTLELGDSALYLCASTENSASSYEQYFGPGTRLTVT.

The V and J genes are TRBV9 and TRBJ2-1; 8 bases agree with TRBD1. The junction had 5 bases not matched to a gene; V was cut back by 0 bases and J by 3 bases. Germline CDR1 and CDR2: SGDLS and YYNGEE. The length of the CDR3 is 16 residues. The DNA for the CDR3 is TGTGCCAGCAGCGTAGCAGGGGGCTATGACTACAATGAGCAGTTCTTC. It translates to CASSVAGGYDYNEQFF.

The chain combines TRBV9 with TRBJ2-7; the D gene is possibly TRBD2 (5 bases). The V end lost 0 bases, the J end lost 3 bases, and 16 bases lay between the germline ends. CDR1 is SGDLS, CDR2 YYNGEE, per germline. This CDR3 region has 16 residues. CDR3 protein: CASSVDGGDLVYEQYF. The CDR3 bases are TGTGCCAGCAGCGTAGATGGAGGAGACCTCGTCTACGAGCAGTACTTC. Using reference TRBV9 and TRBJ2-7 for the parts outside the CDR3, the full variable domain is DSGVTQTPKHLITATGQRVTLRCSPRSGDLSVYWYQQSLDQGLQFLIQYYNGEERAKGNILERFSAQQFPDLHSELNLSSLELGDSALYFCASSVDGGDLVYEQYFGPGTRLTVT.

The V call is TRBV2, the J call TRBJ2-4; D perhaps matches TRBD1 (5 bases). The CDR3 consists of 12 residues. Germline CDR1 SNHLY, CDR2 FYNNEI. V was cut by 7 bases and J by 9 bases, with 13 bases left in between. The CDR3 DNA sequence: TGTGCCAGCACAACAGGCGTTGGCATTCAGTACTTC. It codes for CASTTGVGIQYF.

The rearrangement uses TRBV10-2 and TRBJ2-3; 7 bases fit TRBD2. Trimming at V came to 8 bases and at J to 2 bases, leaving 16 bases not matched to a gene. The CDR3 runs to 17 residues. Germline V gives CDR1 WSHSY, CDR2 SAAADI. For the CDR3, the DNA is TGCGCCAGCGATTCCCTCTACCGGGACTACCCCACAGATACGCAGTATTTT. This sequence encodes CASDSLYRDYPTDTQYF.

The chain employs TRBV19 and TRBJ1-4; D is perhaps TRBD1 (5 bases). The CDR3 runs to 15 residues. Germline V gene data show CDR1 as LNHDA and CDR2 as SQIVND (reference sequence). Deletions cut 5 bases from V and 5 bases from J, with 15 bases between. Written as DNA, the CDR3 is TGTGCCAGTAGTGATCCGGGCCCAGGGAATGAAAAACTGTTTTTT. Its protein product is CASSDPGPGNEKLFF.

V and J are TRBV11-2 and TRBJ1-5; 8 bases are shared with TRBD1. The CDR3 covers 16 residues. J gave up 6 bases and V 5 bases, and 12 bases lay outside the gene matches. Germline V gene sequence: CDR1 SGHAT, CDR2 FQNNGV. DNA of the CDR3: TGTGCCAGCAGCCCGATCCAGGGGGCGTCGGGTCAGCCCCAGCATTTT. This gives the protein CASSPIQGASGQPQHF.

CDR3 in amino acids: CASSLTRAGKNTIYF. CDR3 DNA: TGCGCCAGCAGCCTCACCAGGGCAGGGAAGAACACCATATATTTT. The chain has TRBV4-1 and TRBJ1-3, with a possible D match to TRBD1 (5 bases). Germline V lookup: CDR1 MGHRA, CDR2 YSYEKL. The CDR3 sequence is 15 residues long. Trimming took 4 bases from V and 7 from J, leaving 17 bases between them.

V gene TRBV14 combines with J gene TRBJ2-5; D is uncertain. With 3 bases removed from V and 4 bases from J, the gap between germline ends came to 6 bases. The germline CDR1 and CDR2 sequences are SGHDN and FVKESK. The CDR3 contains 12 residues. This chain's CDR3 is CASSHLSETQYF. The CDR3 nucleotides read TGTGCCAGCAGCCATCTATCAGAGACCCAGTACTTC.

The gene calls are TRBV6-4 and TRBJ1-3; D not resolved. This CDR3 has 15 residues. With 9 bases removed from V and 2 bases from J, the gap between germline ends came to 17 bases. Germline CDR1 reads MRHNA; CDR2 reads SNTAGT. The CDR3: CASHGPPEPGNTIYF. CDR3 nucleotides: TGTGCCAGTCATGGGCCGCCCGAACCTGGAAACACCATATATTTT.

This chain links TRBV2 with TRBJ1-2; 8 nucleotides align to TRBD1. The CDR3 spans 15 residues. Germline V gene data show CDR1 as SNHLY and CDR2 as FYNNEI. V trimming: 3 bases; J trimming: 2 bases; junction bases outside the gene matches: 5. The CDR3 spells CASSDFGQGNYGYTF. CDR3 DNA sequence: TGTGCCAGCAGTGACTTCGGACAGGGAAACTATGGCTACACCTTC. Based on the CDR3 plus reference TRBV2 and TRBJ1-2, the full variable domain is EPEVTQTPSHQVTQMGQEVILRCVPISNHLYFYWYRQILGQKVEFLVSFYNNEISEKSEIFDDQFSVERPDGSNFTLKIRSTKLEDSAMYFCASSDFGQGNYGYTFGSGTRLTVV.

V gene TRBV7-2 combines with J gene TRBJ1-1, with 9 nucleotides matching TRBD1. Germline CDR1 SGHTA, CDR2 FQGNSA. Trimming took 5 bases from V and 8 from J; bases not matched to a gene: 9. The CDR3 sequence is 14 residues long. The CDR3 loop is CASSNSNRGQEAFF. The DNA for the CDR3 is TGTGCCAGCAGCAACTCAAACAGGGGGCAGGAAGCTTTCTTT.

The chain carries TRBV7-3 and TRBJ1-1, with 7 bases matching TRBD1. V shed 5 bases and J 3 bases; nucleotides not matched to a gene: 6. The CDR3 is 14 residues long. The germline CDR1 and CDR2 sequences are SGHTA and FQGTGA. CDR3 sequence: CASSPTGADTEAFF. The CDR3 DNA is TGTGCCAGCAGCCCCACAGGGGCTGACACTGAAGCTTTCTTT.

The chain is built from TRBV19 and TRBJ1-5; no firm D call. This CDR3 is built from 15 residues. Germline V gene data show CDR1 as LNHDA and CDR2 as SQIVND (reference sequence). Trimming shortened V by 2 bases and J by 3 bases, and 11 bases separated the two germline ends. CDR3 loop: CASSITNTVNQPQHF. The CDR3, as DNA: TGTGCCAGTAGTATAACAAATACAGTCAATCAGCCCCAGCATTTT.

This chain connects TRBV7-2 to TRBJ1-1; D is unclear. CDR1 is SGHTA, CDR2 FQGNSA, per germline. The CDR3 has 13 residues. V lost 3 bases and J 4 bases, leaving 9 bases between the germline ends. The CDR3 nucleotides are TGTGCCAGCAGCTTCTTCATTAGCACTGAAGCTTTCTTT. Residues: CASSFFISTEAFF.

The chain couples TRBV6-2 or TRBV6-3 to TRBJ2-5; 7 bases line up with TRBD2. The CDR3 has 15 residues. CDR1 is MNHEY and CDR2 is SVGEGT in the germline V gene. V lost 2 bases and J lost 5; bases outside the gene matches: 8. This chain's CDR3 is CASSYPSVGGETQYF. Written as DNA, the CDR3 is TGTGCCAGCAGTTACCCCTCTGTGGGAGGGGAGACCCAGTACTTC.

This chain joins TRBV27 and TRBJ1-5; 10 bases match TRBD1. Unmatched junction bases numbered 6, after V lost 7 bases and J lost 6 bases. CDR3 size: 14 residues. Germline V gene data show CDR1 as MNHEY and CDR2 as SMNVEV (reference sequence). The CDR3 loop reads CASNPDRGPQPQHF. In nucleotides, the CDR3 is TGTGCCAGCAACCCCGACAGGGGGCCTCAGCCCCAGCATTTT.

The chain joins TRBV6-5 to TRBJ2-7, with 8 bases that match TRBD2. Germline CDR1 and CDR2: MNHEY and SVGAGI. Trimming at V came to 6 bases and at J to 1 base, leaving 8 bases not matched to a gene. The CDR3 loop spans 15 amino acids. The CDR3 loop reads CASSLSGRGSYEQYF. In nucleotides, the CDR3 is TGTGCCAGCAGCCTCAGCGGGAGAGGATCCTACGAGCAGTACTTC.

V is TRBV2 and J is TRBJ1-5; the match to TRBD1 covers 7 bases. Unmatched junction bases numbered 5, after V lost 7 bases and J lost 2 bases. CDR3 size: 14 residues. Germline CDR1 is SNHLY and CDR2 is FYNNEI. The CDR3 reads CASNGQGGNQPQHF. The CDR3 nucleotides read TGTGCCAGCAATGGGCAGGGGGGCAATCAGCCCCAGCATTTT.

J is TRBJ2-3 and V is TRBV15, with D possibly TRBD1 on 6 matching bases. The CDR3 sequence is 14 residues long. From germline, CDR1 is LNHNV and CDR2 YYDKDF (reference sequence). V was pared by 6 bases and J by 1 base, with 11 bases between. CDR3 DNA: TGTGCCACCAGATGGGGGCCTGGCACAGATACGCAGTATTTT. Protein sequence: CATRWGPGTDTQYF.

The chain uses TRBV5-6 and TRBJ2-7, with 9 bases fitting TRBD1. Trimming removed 5 bases from V and 5 bases from J; junction bases left unmatched: 8. CDR1 and CDR2 (germline): SGHDT, YYEEEE. The CDR3 extends over 14 amino acids. CDR3 DNA sequence: TGTGCCAGCAGTTGGGGACAGGGCATCCACGAGCAGTACTTC. This translates into CASSWGQGIHEQYF.

This chain uses TRBV30 with TRBJ2-1; 13 nucleotides align to TRBD2. Unmatched junction bases numbered 14, after V lost 2 bases and J lost 4 bases. CDR3 size: 19 residues. CDR1 and CDR2 (germline): GTSNPN, SVGIG (reference sequence). CDR3 residues: CAWSLPGLRLAGGYNEQFF. The CDR3 DNA is TGTGCCTGGAGTCTCCCGGGACTGCGACTAGCGGGAGGTTACAATGAGCAGTTCTTC.

The chain employs TRBV6-5 and TRBJ1-2; TRBD1 might be the D (6 bases). V lost 2 bases, J lost 7 bases, and 14 bases lay in between. Germline V gene data show CDR1 as MNHEY and CDR2 as SVGAGI. CDR3 length equals 14 residues. The CDR3 reads CASSYLQGSGGYTF. The CDR3 nucleotides are TGTGCCAGCAGTTACCTCCAGGGGTCGGGTGGCTACACCTTC.

The V gene is TRBV19, the J gene TRBJ1-3, with D possibly being TRBD1 (6 bases). This CDR3 is built from 15 residues. Germline CDR1 reads LNHDA; CDR2 reads SQIVND (reference sequence). The ends were cut back, 5 bases at V and 0 bases at J, with 11 bases in the middle. This CDR3 is CASSVDRSSGNTIYF. CDR3 DNA: TGTGCCAGTAGTGTTGACAGGAGCTCTGGAAACACCATATATTTT.